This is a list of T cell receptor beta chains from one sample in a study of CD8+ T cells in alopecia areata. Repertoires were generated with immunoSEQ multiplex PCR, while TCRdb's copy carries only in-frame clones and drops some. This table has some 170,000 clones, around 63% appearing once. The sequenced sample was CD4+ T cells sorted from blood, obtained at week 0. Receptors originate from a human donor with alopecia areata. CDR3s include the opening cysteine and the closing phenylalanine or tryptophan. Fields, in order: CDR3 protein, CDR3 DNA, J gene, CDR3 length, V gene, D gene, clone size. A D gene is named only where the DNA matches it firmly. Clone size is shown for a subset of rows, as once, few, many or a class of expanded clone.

CASSLWASGGTDTQYF | TGTGCCAGCAGCTTATGGGCTAGCGGGGGCACAGATACGCAGTATTTT | TRBJ2-3 | 16 | TRBV7-8 | TRBD2 | .
CASSQGLVDTQYF | TGTGCCAGCAGCCAGGGACTAGTCGATACGCAGTATTTT | TRBJ2-3 | 13 | TRBV14 | TRBD2 | .
CASSPDRNSPLHF | TGTGCCAGCAGCCCGGACAGGAATTCACCCCTCCACTTT | TRBJ1-6 | 13 | TRBV11-2 | TRBD1 | .
CATSRVGLQETQYF | TGTGCCACCAGCAGAGTTGGGCTACAAGAGACCCAGTACTTC | TRBJ2-5 | 14 | TRBV15 | . | .
CSVDDEQFF | TGCAGCGTTGATGATGAGCAGTTCTTC | TRBJ2-1 | 9 | TRBV29-1 | . | .
CASSLSAGSTDTQYF | TGTGCCAGCAGCTTATCTGCGGGGAGCACAGATACGCAGTATTTT | TRBJ2-3 | 15 | TRBV7-9 | . | .
CACAITRGSRTETQYF | TGTGCCTGCGCCATTACCAGGGGGAGTCGTACCGAGACCCAGTACTTC | TRBJ2-5 | 16 | TRBV30 | TRBD1 | .
CASSGDRFYEQYF | TGTGCCAGCAGTGGCGACAGGTTTTACGAGCAGTACTTC | TRBJ2-7 | 13 | TRBV6-5 | . | .
CSVEGTDTQYF | TGCAGCGTTGAGGGCACAGATACGCAGTATTTT | TRBJ2-3 | 11 | TRBV29-1 | . | .
CASSQFSPGTANYGYTF | TGCGCCAGCAGCCAATTCTCCCCAGGTACCGCTAACTATGGCTACACCTTC | TRBJ1-2 | 17 | TRBV4-3 | . | few
CASSSYWGQPQHF | TGTGCCAGCAGTTCCTATTGGGGGCAGCCCCAGCATTTT | TRBJ1-5 | 13 | TRBV27 | . | .
CAWSVRPHQPQHF | TGTGCCTGGAGTGTGCGACCCCATCAGCCCCAGCATTTT | TRBJ1-5 | 13 | TRBV30 | . | .
CASSLAALREQFF | TGTGCCAGCAGCTTAGCGGCACTCCGAGAGCAGTTCTTC | TRBJ2-1 | 13 | TRBV7-2 | . | few
CASSFDGRSSYNEQFF | TGTGCCAGCAGCTTTGACGGGCGGAGCTCCTACAATGAGCAGTTCTTC | TRBJ2-1 | 16 | TRBV5-6 | . | few
CAWSVSGTGFHEQYF | TGTGCCTGGAGTGTGTCCGGGACAGGGTTCCACGAGCAGTACTTC | TRBJ2-7 | 15 | TRBV30 | TRBD1 | .
CASSLGKPGQGSDTQYF | TGTGCCAGCAGCTTAGGCAAACCGGGACAGGGATCGGATACGCAGTATTTT | TRBJ2-3 | 17 | TRBV7-9 | TRBD1 | few
CASSFSRQGRTEAFF | TGTGCCAGCAGTTTCAGCCGACAGGGGAGAACTGAAGCTTTCTTT | TRBJ1-1 | 15 | TRBV6-5 | TRBD1 | .
CASSEGRGTRETQYF | TGTGCCAGCAGCGAAGGCCGTGGGACACGGGAGACCCAGTACTTC | TRBJ2-5 | 15 | TRBV11-2 | . | .
CSVGQNSNQPQHF | TGCAGCGTAGGACAAAATAGCAATCAGCCCCAGCATTTT | TRBJ1-5 | 13 | TRBV29-1 | . | few
CATSRYLDGYTF | TGTGCCACCAGCAGATATTTGGATGGCTACACCTTC | TRBJ1-2 | 12 | TRBV15 | . | .
CSVSASYEQYF | TGCAGCGTTAGCGCATCCTACGAGCAGTACTTC | TRBJ2-7 | 11 | TRBV29-1 | . | .
CSVASQAYEQYF | TGCAGCGTTGCGAGTCAGGCCTACGAGCAGTACTTC | TRBJ2-7 | 12 | TRBV29-1 | . | .
CASSLREAKNIQYF | TGTGCCAGCAGCTTAAGGGAAGCCAAAAACATTCAGTACTTC | TRBJ2-4 | 14 | TRBV7-2 | . | .
CASSRTSGDDEQFF | TGCGCCAGCAGCCGGACTAGCGGGGATGATGAGCAGTTCTTC | TRBJ2-1 | 14 | TRBV4-1 | TRBD2 | .
CSVEPQGARGYTF | TGCAGCGTTGAACCCCAGGGGGCGCGTGGCTACACCTTC | TRBJ1-2 | 13 | TRBV29-1 | TRBD1 | .
CASSFDRAEAFF | TGCGCCAGCAGCTTTGACAGGGCTGAAGCTTTCTTT | TRBJ1-1 | 12 | TRBV5-1 | TRBD1 | few
CSVEAKDTGDYGYTF | TGCAGCGTTGAAGCGAAGGACACCGGTGACTATGGCTACACCTTC | TRBJ1-2 | 15 | TRBV29-1 | . | few
CASSEGKGGSYNEQFF | TGTGCCAGCAGTGAAGGCAAAGGGGGCTCCTACAATGAGCAGTTCTTC | TRBJ2-1 | 16 | TRBV6-1 | . | .
CSVGGAGSSLSDGYTF | TGCAGCGTTGGAGGGGCAGGGTCATCCCTCTCTGATGGCTACACCTTC | TRBJ1-2 | 16 | TRBV29-1 | . | .
CASSPIGQGYTF | TGTGCCAGCAGCCCAATCGGCCAAGGCTACACCTTC | TRBJ1-2 | 12 | TRBV7-2 | . | .
CASSPKGLASEQFF | TGTGCCAGCAGCCCAAAGGGACTAGCGTCTGAGCAGTTCTTC | TRBJ2-1 | 14 | TRBV7-3 | TRBD2 | .
CAWRGLAGNTGELFF | TGTGCCTGGAGAGGACTAGCTGGGAACACCGGGGAGCTGTTTTTT | TRBJ2-2 | 15 | TRBV30 | TRBD2 | .
CASLHGGGGRYQPQHF | TGTGCCAGCCTCCACGGCGGGGGGGGCCGGTATCAGCCCCAGCATTTT | TRBJ1-5 | 16 | TRBV27 | . | .
CASSLATSAETQYF | TGCGCCAGCAGCTTGGCAACTAGCGCCGAGACCCAGTACTTC | TRBJ2-5 | 14 | TRBV5-1 | TRBD2 | .
CASFQASRETQYF | TGCGCCAGCTTCCAGGCCTCCCGCGAGACCCAGTACTTC | TRBJ2-5 | 13 | TRBV5-1 | . | .
CSVERRGGPNTQYF | TGCAGCGTTGAACGTCGCGGGGGACCAAATACGCAGTATTTT | TRBJ2-3 | 14 | TRBV29-1 | TRBD2 | few
CASRTGESTDTQYF | TGTGCCAGCAGAACAGGGGAAAGCACAGATACGCAGTATTTT | TRBJ2-3 | 14 | TRBV6-5 | TRBD1 | few
CATSRDDFRVF | TGTGCCACCAGCAGAGATGACTTCAGGGTTTTC | TRBJ1-2 | 11 | TRBV15 | . | .
CASPLADLTDTQYF | TGTGCCAGTCCCCTAGCCGACCTCACAGATACGCAGTATTTT | TRBJ2-3 | 14 | TRBV6-5 | . | .
CASSVYSGSPGGYTF | TGTGCCAGCAGCGTATATTCAGGATCGCCAGGTGGCTACACCTTC | TRBJ1-2 | 15 | TRBV9 | . | .
CASSNRVDGYTF | TGTGCCAGCAGCAATCGGGTGGACGGCTACACCTTC | TRBJ1-2 | 12 | TRBV7-9 | . | .
CASSSWTGGDTEAFF | TGTGCCAGCAGTTCTTGGACAGGGGGGGACACTGAAGCTTTCTTT | TRBJ1-1 | 15 | TRBV27 | TRBD1 | many
CASSYNEQFF | TGTGCCAGCAGTTACAATGAGCAGTTCTTC | TRBJ2-1 | 10 | TRBV28 | . | many
CASSYRSTGGQEQYF | TGTGCCAGCAGCTATCGGTCTACGGGGGGTCAGGAGCAGTACTTC | TRBJ2-7 | 15 | TRBV7-2 | TRBD2 | few
CASSGTAFLEQFF | TGTGCCAGCAGCGGGACAGCTTTCCTAGAGCAGTTCTTC | TRBJ2-1 | 13 | TRBV7-2 | TRBD1 | .
CSGDSYNEQFF | TGCAGTGGGGACTCCTACAATGAGCAGTTCTTC | TRBJ2-1 | 11 | TRBV20-1 | . | .
CASSKAGLQETQYF | TGTGCCAGCAGCAAGGCGGGACTTCAAGAGACCCAGTACTTC | TRBJ2-5 | 14 | TRBV7-3 | . | .
CASSLGGGAADTQYF | TGTGCCAGCAGCCTCGGAGGTGGTGCGGCAGATACGCAGTATTTT | TRBJ2-3 | 15 | TRBV5-4 | . | once
CASSPLGNTEAFF | TGTGCCAGCTCACCTCTGGGGAACACTGAAGCTTTCTTT | TRBJ1-1 | 13 | TRBV18 | . | .
CASSPGNTEAFF | TGTGCCAGCTCACCCGGGAACACGGAAGCTTTCTTT | TRBJ1-1 | 12 | TRBV18 | . | few
CASSEQGRGAYNEQFF | TGCGCCAGCAGCGAACAAGGGCGGGGAGCCTACAATGAGCAGTTCTTC | TRBJ2-1 | 16 | TRBV5-1 | . | .
CAWSPGITDTQYF | TGTGCCTGGAGTCCCGGGATCACAGATACGCAGTATTTT | TRBJ2-3 | 13 | TRBV30 | . | .
CAISTDRNNSPLHF | TGTGCCATCAGTACGGACAGGAACAATTCACCCCTCCACTTT | TRBJ1-6 | 14 | TRBV10-3 | TRBD1 | .
CASSVDGGNTGELFF | TGTGCCAGCAGCGTAGATGGAGGGAACACCGGGGAGCTGTTTTTT | TRBJ2-2 | 15 | TRBV9 | . | few
CASSLAPDREGGYTF | TGCGCCAGCAGCTTGGCCCCGGACAGGGAAGGTGGCTACACCTTC | TRBJ1-2 | 15 | TRBV5-1 | TRBD1 | .
CASSQVTSTNEKLFF | TGCGCCAGCAGCCAAGTCACCTCAACTAATGAAAAACTGTTTTTT | TRBJ1-4 | 15 | TRBV4-1 | . | few
CASSRDLGTNHNEQFF | TGCGCCAGCAGCCGAGACCTCGGGACCAATCACAATGAGCAGTTCTTC | TRBJ2-1 | 16 | TRBV4-3 | . | .
CASSQDHLGTEAFF | TGCGCCAGCAGCCAAGACCATCTTGGCACTGAAGCTTTCTTT | TRBJ1-1 | 14 | TRBV4-3 | . | .